Below, 14 T cell receptor beta chains from the same sample are listed, as sequenced in a study of radiation and T cells in renal cell carcinoma. Indicated time point: blood 4 weeks post-SBRT, at nephrectomy. Treatment in this sample: 15 Gy SBRT to primary tumor, nephrectomy 4 weeks later. Sequencing was performed with immunoSEQ multiplex PCR; in TCRdb, only in-frame clones are kept and a portion is missing. The table shows about 77,000 clones, with around 78% occurring only once. Sequenced here: blood, sampled from a patient whose treatment included radiotherapy and nephrectomy. The receptors were gathered from a woman aged 55 to 70 with renal cell carcinoma.

The chain employs TRBV5-6 and TRBJ1-2; D is unclear. The CDR3 covers 15 residues. From germline, CDR1 is SGHDT and CDR2 YYEEEE. V shed 4 bases and J shed 6 bases, with 19 bases lying between them. CDR3 in DNA: TGTGCCAGCAGCGATTGGGCTGTCGGGAAGGATGGCTACACCTTC. Amino acid sequence: CASSDWAVGKDGYTF.

This sequence joins TRBV7-8 and TRBJ1-6; 8 nucleotides line up with TRBD1. Germline CDR1 SGHVS, CDR2 FQNEAQ. The junction had 7 bases not matched to a gene; V was cut back by 1 base and J by 8 bases. The CDR3 is 16 amino acids. CDR3 coding DNA: TGTGCCAGCAGCTTAGGGCAGGGGGCTAGGGATTCACCCCTCCACTTT. This gives the protein CASSLGQGARDSPLHF.

This clone appeared many times. The rearrangement joins TRBV5-5 to TRBJ2-3; no definite D call. Trimming removed 0 bases from V and 6 bases from J, with 8 bases in between. The V gene's germline CDR1 is SGHKS and CDR2 YYEKEE (reference sequence). The CDR3 has 13 amino acids. The CDR3 DNA follows: TGTGCCAGCAGCTTGGGGGTAAGCGATACGCAGTATTTT. It codes for CASSLGVSDTQYF.

The chain joins TRBV28 to TRBJ2-7; no firm D call. This CDR3 region has 11 residues. V lost 6 bases, J lost 3 bases, and 6 bases lay in between. Germline assignment: CDR1 MDHEN and CDR2 SYDVKM. The CDR3 sequence is CASRAIYEQYF. CDR3 DNA: TGTGCCAGCAGGGCAATCTACGAGCAGTACTTC.

The chain employs TRBV28 and TRBJ2-3; D possibly corresponds to TRBD2 (5 bases). This CDR3 is 15 amino acids long. The ends were cut back, 7 bases at V and 5 bases at J, with 19 bases in the middle. CDR1 is MDHEN, CDR2 SYDVKM, per germline. DNA for the CDR3: TGTGCCAGCACCTATTTAAGTAGCGTGGGAGATACGCAGTATTTT. It encodes CASTYLSSVGDTQYF. Full variable domain (outside the CDR3, taken from reference TRBV28 and TRBJ2-3): DVKVTQSSRYLVKRTGEKVFLECVQDMDHENMFWYRQDPGLGLRLIYFSYDVKMKEKGDIPEGYSVSREKKERFSLILESASTNQTSMYLCASTYLSSVGDTQYFGPGTRLTVL.

V and J are TRBV5-4 and TRBJ1-3; tentative D call: TRBD1 (5 bases). The CDR3 has 15 amino acids. V was clipped by 1 base and J by 4 bases, with 12 bases between them. Germline CDR1 and CDR2: SGHNT and YYREEE (reference sequence). CDR3 loop: CASSLSLAGGNTIYF. In DNA form, the CDR3 reads TGTGCCAGCAGCTTGAGTCTTGCAGGGGGAAACACCATATATTTT.

This chain joins TRBV14 and TRBJ2-1; D remains ambiguous. With 3 bases removed from V and 5 bases from J, the gap between germline ends came to 8 bases. This CDR3 spans 13 amino acids. Germline CDR1 SGHDN, CDR2 FVKESK. The CDR3 DNA is TGTGCCAGCAGCCAGGGTTTGAACAATGAGCAGTTCTTC. This gives the protein CASSQGLNNEQFF.

This rearrangement joins TRBV4-1 to TRBJ2-7, with 11 positions matching TRBD1. V lost 0 bases, J lost 4 bases, and 8 bases stayed unmatched. The CDR3 extends over 17 amino acids. Germline V lookup: CDR1 MGHRA, CDR2 YSYEKL. CDR3 DNA sequence: TGCGCCAGCAGCCAAGAGTTAAGGGGACAGGGGGTGTACGAGCAGTACTTC. It yields the protein CASSQELRGQGVYEQYF.

The rearrangement uses TRBV19 and TRBJ2-2; 12 bases are shared with TRBD2. Germline values: CDR1 LNHDA, CDR2 SQIVND (reference sequence). The CDR3 has 17 residues. V was clipped by 5 bases and J by 1 base; unmatched bases: 5. The CDR3 sequence is CASSPTSGRVNTGELFF. The DNA for the CDR3 is TGTGCCAGTAGTCCGACTAGCGGGAGAGTGAACACCGGGGAGCTGTTTTTT.

The chain has TRBV10-2 and TRBJ1-2; 8 bases map to TRBD1. V lost 0 bases, J lost 7 bases, and 13 bases stayed unmatched. The CDR3 totals 17 residues. The germline V gene has CDR1 WSHSY and CDR2 SAAADI. The CDR3 DNA is TGCGCCAGCAGTGAGTCAGGACGGAGACAGGGGAGAGGTGGCTACACCTTC. It translates to CASSESGRRQGRGGYTF.

The CDR3, as DNA: TGTGCCAGTAGTGCTAACTCAGGGGAAGGGTCCTACGAGCAGTACTTC. Translated: CASSANSGEGSYEQYF. J is TRBJ2-7 and V is TRBV19; a possible D gene is TRBD1 (6 bases). Trimming took off 5 bases at V and 1 base at J, with 18 bases between the two ends. The CDR3 has 16 residues. Germline CDR1 and CDR2: LNHDA and SQIVND (reference sequence).

The chain has TRBV29-1 and TRBJ2-6; D is unresolved. The CDR3 is 13 amino acids. The germline CDR1 and CDR2 sequences are SQVTM and ANQGSEA. V lost 6 bases, J lost 4 bases, and 10 bases lay in between. CDR3 sequence reads: CSVPKRGANVLTF. CDR3 coding DNA: TGCAGCGTACCTAAACGGGGGGCCAACGTCCTGACTTTC. Supplemented by reference TRBV29-1 and TRBJ2-6, the full variable domain reads SAVISQKPSRDICQRGTSLTIQCQVDSQVTMMFWYRQQPGQSLTLIATANQGSEATYESGFVIDKFPISRPNLTFSTLTVSNMSPEDSSIYLCSVPKRGANVLTFGAGSRLTVL.

The V call is TRBV6-6, the J call TRBJ2-1; D unresolved. The CDR3 covers 15 residues. Trimming pared 6 bases from V and 0 bases from J, leaving 12 bases between. Per the germline V gene, CDR1 is MNHNY and CDR2 is SVGAGI (reference sequence). CDR3: CASRFGRSSYNEQFF. CDR3 sequence (DNA): TGTGCCAGCAGATTCGGACGGAGCTCCTACAATGAGCAGTTCTTC.

In this sample, this clone turned up a few times. Written as DNA, the CDR3 is TGTGCCAGCAGCCCGAACAGGGGGCGGAAGACAGATACGCAGTATTTT. Its protein product is CASSPNRGRKTDTQYF. The chain joins TRBV7-9 to TRBJ2-3; the match to TRBD1 covers 9 bases. The CDR3 loop spans 16 amino acids. CDR1 is SEHNR, CDR2 FQNEAQ, per germline (reference sequence). V trimming: 5 bases; J trimming: 3 bases; junction bases outside the gene matches: 9.